This TCR beta chain was found in a study of blood T cell repertoires in COVID-19 (TCRdb year 2020). Regarding the research as a whole: The collaborator samples originated in the United States, Italy and Spain and spanned the acute and convalescent phases of COVID-19. Sample metadata almost always included a de-identified subject ID, COVID-19 status, age in years and sex. Where available, HLA class I and class II types were obtained from metadata supplied by the sample provider rather than from assay-based typing. The samples were drawn from the first 160 participants of the ongoing ImmuneRACE study and from roughly 1,300 subjects provided by 6 global collaborators. The repertoires were released in a freely available public database meant as a resource for research on the immune response to SARS-CoV-2. Subjects who had been exposed to COVID-19, were actively infected with it, or had recovered from it provided the deeply sampled blood TCRbeta repertoires that made up the dataset. The material from the prospective study consisted of cDNA or gDNA derived from T cells, B-cell-depleted T cells, or PBMCs.

Overall study outcomes, separate from this receptor: The amount of clinical and demographic metadata varied by source and participant and was provided uncurated.

Collaborating institutions collected whole blood in K2EDTA tubes following their own protocols. For TCRbeta analysis, collaborators shipped samples in one of three forms: frozen whole blood, isolated PBMCs, or DNA extracted from either of those sample types. TCRbeta CDR3 regions were amplified from genomic DNA using the immunoSEQ Assay, a bias-controlled multiplex PCR. The authors' analysis ran thus. Within the assay, amplification of reference gene primers was used to estimate how many nucleated cells each sample contained. To quantify the absolute abundance of each unique TCRbeta CDR3 rearrangement, sequence reads were collapsed and filtered. Productive Simpson clonality was computed per sample as the square root of Simpson's diversity index over productive rearrangements. TCRdb took this table from immuneACCESS and kept in-frame rearrangements with V and J called. Such tables lack part of the clones; where checked against another copy, unresolved V genes explain under half of the gap, and the rest is unexplained. V and J calls and clone size come straight from that table; D and trimming were deduced from the DNA. This sample holds 14,000 to 15,000 clones; 65% to 85% were observed only once. Approximately 15% of the sample rests with the top ten.

The CDR3 holds 13 amino acids from the cysteine to the phenylalanine. The sequence is cut down to CDR3 DNA, 39 bases in frame from base 1. The germline V gene supplies CDR1 SGDLS and CDR2 YYNGEE. Deletion took 3 bases off V and 4 bases off J, with a span of 9 bases between the germline ends. This clone was counted between two and nine times. This clone's antigen is unknown. No base qualities exist here, and no much larger clone lies one base off it. The origin of this receptor is a human donor in a cohort sampled during active COVID-19. The chain is encoded by TRBV9 joined to TRBJ2-3; tentative D gene TRBD2, with 6 bases matching. Sequencing input: peripheral blood. The CDR3 here reads CASSGLVSDTQYF. The nucleotides read TGTGCCAGCAGCGGACTAGTTTCAGATACGCAGTATTTT.